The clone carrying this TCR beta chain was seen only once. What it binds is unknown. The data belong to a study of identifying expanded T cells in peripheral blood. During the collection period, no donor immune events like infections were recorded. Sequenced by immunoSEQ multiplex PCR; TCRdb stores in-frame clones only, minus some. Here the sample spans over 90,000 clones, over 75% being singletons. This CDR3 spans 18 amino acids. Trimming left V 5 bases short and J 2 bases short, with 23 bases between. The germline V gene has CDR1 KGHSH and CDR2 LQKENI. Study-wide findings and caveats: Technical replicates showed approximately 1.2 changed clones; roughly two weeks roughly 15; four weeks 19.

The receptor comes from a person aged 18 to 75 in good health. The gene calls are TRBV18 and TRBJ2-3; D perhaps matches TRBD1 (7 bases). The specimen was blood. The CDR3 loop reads CASSSVPDRADYTDTQYF. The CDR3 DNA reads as TGTGCCAGCTCATCTGTTCCCGACAGGGCGGACTACACAGATACGCAGTATTTT.